This T cell receptor beta chain was captured in a study of shared clonotypes between healthy human individuals. All donors were Caucasian adults living in Nashville, Tennessee. CD4+ cells underwent separation, giving CD45RA+ naive and CD45RA-negative memory subsets. For every subset, genomic DNA was evenly distributed across several immunoSEQ plates. Generated by immunoSEQ multiplex PCR, the TCRdb table keeps only in-frame clones and is missing some. In the table there are approximately 1,500,000 clones, about 98% of which are singletons. Regarding the study as a whole: Sorted-subset sequencing was shown by rarefaction to be incomplete despite large depth.

CDR1 and CDR2 from the germline V gene are MNHEY and SVGAGI. V lost 5 bases and J 4 bases, leaving 9 bases between the germline ends. The CDR3 covers 12 residues. For this clone: Its target is not known.

The TCR originated in a man aged 25 to 45 in good health. V is TRBV6-5 and J is TRBJ2-7, with D possibly TRBD1 on 5 matching bases. Sequenced sample: naive CD4+ T cells sorted from blood. The subset denotes: CD45RA+ positively selected. The CDR3: CASSDRLYEQYF. The CDR3, as DNA: TGTGCCAGCAGTGACAGACTGTACGAGCAGTACTTC.